Following are 8 T cell receptor beta chains from one sample sequenced in a study of beta chain features in type 1 diabetes. TCRB transcripts that were expressed got sequenced, as all of the isolated RNA had been reverse transcribed. Only in-frame clones appear in the TCRdb table, and some are missing; sequencing was by immunoSEQ multiplex PCR. The sample yields roughly 240,000 clones, roughly 14% seen once. The sequencing input was naive CD4+ T cells from blood. Every receptor here comes from a woman between 35 and 50 years old in good health.

The rearrangement joins TRBV18 to TRBJ2-7; 11 bases line up with TRBD1. The CDR3 runs 16 residues. Losses at the gene ends were 3 bases for V and 4 bases for J; bases not matched to a gene: 8. Germline CDR1 reads KGHSH; CDR2 reads LQKENI. The CDR3 nucleotides read TGTGCCAGCTCACCCCTGGACAGGGGGCCTCGGTACGAGCAGTACTTC. Translated: CASSPLDRGPRYEQYF.

The chain has TRBV5-1 and TRBJ2-7, with 9 bases identical to TRBD1. Germline lookup yields CDR1 SGHRS and CDR2 YFSETQ. This CDR3 spans 17 amino acids. V shed 1 base and J 1 base; nucleotides not matched to a gene: 9. As DNA, the CDR3 is TGCGCCAGCAGCTTGTTACCCACCGGGACAGGGTCCTACGAGCAGTACTTC. Its protein product is CASSLLPTGTGSYEQYF. The whole variable domain, filled in from reference TRBV5-1 and TRBJ2-7, reads KAGVTQTPRYLIKTRGQQVTLSCSPISGHRSVSWYQQTPGQGLQFLFEYFSETQRNKGNFPGRFSGRQFSNSRSEMNVSTLELGDSALYLCASSLLPTGTGSYEQYFGPGTRLTVT.

This clone turned up a few times. J is TRBJ1-2 and V is TRBV29-1; no clear D gene. The V gene's germline CDR1 is SQVTM and CDR2 ANQGSEA. The CDR3 has 16 residues. Deletions cut 4 bases from V and 0 bases from J, with 18 bases between. CDR3 protein: CSVVPEGRPTNYGYTF. CDR3 bases: TGCAGCGTTGTCCCCGAGGGCAGACCGACTAACTATGGCTACACCTTC.

V usage is TRBV4-1 and J usage is TRBJ2-7; 7 nucleotides line up with TRBD2. Germline trimming cut 4 bases from V and 5 bases from J; bases unmatched to any gene: 11. Germline V gene data show CDR1 as MGHRA and CDR2 as YSYEKL. The CDR3 spans 15 residues. This CDR3 reads CASSPGEGPRNEQYF. As DNA, the CDR3 is TGCGCCAGCAGCCCCGGGGAGGGGCCCAGGAACGAGCAGTACTTC.

This clone turned up a few times. This sequence joins TRBV12-5 and TRBJ2-7; TRBD1 matches 8 bases. Per the germline V gene, CDR1 is LGHNT and CDR2 is FRNRAP. This CDR3 has 16 amino acids. With 1 base clipped from V and 0 bases from J, the junction kept 5 bases outside the gene matches. DNA of the CDR3: TGTGCTAGTGGTTTGGGGACAGGGAGTTTCTCCTACGAGCAGTACTTC. This codes for CASGLGTGSFSYEQYF.

The chain carries TRBV6-4 and TRBJ1-6; D gene uncertain. Per the germline V gene, CDR1 is MRHNA and CDR2 is SNTAGT. Trimming cost V 7 bases and J 5 bases, with 6 bases left between them. This CDR3 spans 12 amino acids. CDR3 nucleotide sequence: TGTGCCAGCACCGGTAATAATTCACCCCTCCACTTT. This encodes CASTGNNSPLHF.

This chain uses TRBV7-2 with TRBJ1-4, with D unclear. Between the trimmed V and J ends, which lost 2 bases and 8 bases, there was a span of 9 bases. CDR3 size: 13 residues. The V gene's germline CDR1 is SGHTA and CDR2 FQGNSA. CDR3 bases: TGTGCCAGCAGCTTACTGGGAGGCGAAAAACTGTTTTTT. Translation gives CASSLLGGEKLFF. The entire variable domain, with the rest obtained from reference TRBV7-2 and TRBJ1-4, is as follows: GAGVSQSPSNKVTEKGKDVELRCDPISGHTALYWYRQSLGQGLEFLIYFQGNSAPDKSGLPSDRFSAERTGGSVSTLTIQRTQQEDSAVYLCASSLLGGEKLFFGSGTQLSVL.

The genes are TRBV5-1 and TRBJ2-7; D perhaps matches TRBD1 (7 bases). Trimming stripped 2 bases from V and 9 bases from J, with 12 bases between. The V gene's germline CDR1 is SGHRS and CDR2 YFSETQ. The CDR3 length is 12 residues. The CDR3 loop is CASSFPEGAQYF. For the CDR3, the DNA is TGCGCCAGCAGCTTTCCGGAGGGGGCGCAGTACTTC.